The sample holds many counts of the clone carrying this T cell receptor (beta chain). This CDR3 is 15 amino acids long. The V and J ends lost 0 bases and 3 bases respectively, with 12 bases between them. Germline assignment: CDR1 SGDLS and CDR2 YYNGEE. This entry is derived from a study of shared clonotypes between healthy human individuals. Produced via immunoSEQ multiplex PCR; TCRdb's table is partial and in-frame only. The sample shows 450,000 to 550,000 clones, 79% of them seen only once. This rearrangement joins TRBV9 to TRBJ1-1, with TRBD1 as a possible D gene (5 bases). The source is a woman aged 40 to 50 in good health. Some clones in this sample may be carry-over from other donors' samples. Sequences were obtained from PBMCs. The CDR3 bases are TGTGCCAGCAGCGTAGGGGGGGATTGGGACACTGAAGCTTTCTTT. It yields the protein CASSVGGDWDTEAFF.